This TCR beta chain was sequenced for a study of cytomegalovirus exposure and HLA in healthy donors. General study findings and limits: Rarity characterized most TCR sequences, yet some public TCRs appeared in many donors.

From germline, CDR1 is PRHDT and CDR2 FYEKMQ (reference sequence). The ends lost 4 bases at V and 7 bases at J; junction bases unmatched: 3. The CDR3 spans 12 residues. Unrecorded immune exposure was likely among donors, who were nominally healthy when sampled. A word on this clone: Its antigen is unknown.

It was with 60 Vbeta and 13 Jbeta primers that the PCR ran. Using immunoSEQ multiplex PCR, the repertoire was profiled, and TCRdb retains in-frame clones only, with some absent. The data hold roughly 200,000 clones, with around 80% observed a single time. This TCR was sampled from a woman aged 60 to 75 in good health and CMV-seropositive. The sample comprised PBMCs. This chain uses TRBV13 with TRBJ1-1, with 7 bases lining up with TRBD1. CDR3 protein: CASSSGQVEAFF. In DNA form, the CDR3 reads TGTGCCAGCAGCTCCGGACAGGTTGAAGCTTTCTTT.